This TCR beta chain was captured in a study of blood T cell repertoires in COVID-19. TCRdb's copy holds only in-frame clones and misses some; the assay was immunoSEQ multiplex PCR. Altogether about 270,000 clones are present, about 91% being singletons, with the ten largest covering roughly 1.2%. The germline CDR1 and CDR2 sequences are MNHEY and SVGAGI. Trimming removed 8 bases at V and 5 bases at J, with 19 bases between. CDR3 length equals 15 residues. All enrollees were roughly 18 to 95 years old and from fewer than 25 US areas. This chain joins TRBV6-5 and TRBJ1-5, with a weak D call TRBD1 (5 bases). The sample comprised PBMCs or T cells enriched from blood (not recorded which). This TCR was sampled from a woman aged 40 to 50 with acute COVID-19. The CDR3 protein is CASGSGDLIYQPQHF. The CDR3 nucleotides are TGTGCCAGCGGGAGCGGGGACCTCATTTATCAGCCCCAGCATTTT.